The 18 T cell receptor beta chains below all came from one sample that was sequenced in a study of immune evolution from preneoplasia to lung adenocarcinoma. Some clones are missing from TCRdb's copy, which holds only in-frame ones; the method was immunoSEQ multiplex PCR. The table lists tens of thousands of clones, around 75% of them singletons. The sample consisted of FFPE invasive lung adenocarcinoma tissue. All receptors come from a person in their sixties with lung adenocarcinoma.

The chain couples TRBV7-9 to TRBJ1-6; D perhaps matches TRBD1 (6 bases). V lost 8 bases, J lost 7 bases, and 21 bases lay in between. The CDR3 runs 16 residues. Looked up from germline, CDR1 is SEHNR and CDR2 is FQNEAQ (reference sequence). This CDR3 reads CASSKAGGADNSPLHF. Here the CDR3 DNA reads TGTGCCAGCTCCAAGGCGGGGGGCGCGGACAATTCACCCCTCCACTTT. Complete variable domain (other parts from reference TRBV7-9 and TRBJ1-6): DTGVSQNPRHKITKRGQNVTFRCDPISEHNRLYWYRQTLGQGPEFLTYFQNEAQLEKSRLLSDRFSAERPKGSFSTLEIQRTEQGDSAMYLCASSKAGGADNSPLHFGNGTRLTVT.

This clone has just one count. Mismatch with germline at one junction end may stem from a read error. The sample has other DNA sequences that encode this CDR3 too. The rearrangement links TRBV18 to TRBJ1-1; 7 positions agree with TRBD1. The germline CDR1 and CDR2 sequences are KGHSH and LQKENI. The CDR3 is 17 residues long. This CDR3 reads CASSPLGQRGGRAEAFF. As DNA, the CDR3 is TGTGCCAGTTCACCACTGGGACAGCGCGGTGGTAGAGCTGAAGCTTTCTTT. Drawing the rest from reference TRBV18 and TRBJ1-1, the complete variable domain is NAGVMQNPRHLVRRRGQEARLRCSPMKGHSHVYWYRQLPEEGLKFMVYLQKENIIDESGMPKERFSAEFPKEGPSILRIQQVVRGDSAAYFCASSPLGQRGGRAEAFFGQGTRLTVV.

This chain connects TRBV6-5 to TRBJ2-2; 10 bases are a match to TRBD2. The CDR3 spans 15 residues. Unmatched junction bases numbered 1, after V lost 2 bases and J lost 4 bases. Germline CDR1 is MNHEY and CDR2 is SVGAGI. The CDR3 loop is CASSYGLAATGELFF. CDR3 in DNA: TGTGCCAGCAGTTACGGACTAGCGGCCACCGGGGAGCTGTTTTTT.

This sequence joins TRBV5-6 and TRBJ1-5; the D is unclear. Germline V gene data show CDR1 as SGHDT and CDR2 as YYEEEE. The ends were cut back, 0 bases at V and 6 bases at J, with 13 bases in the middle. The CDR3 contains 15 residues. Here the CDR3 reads CASSLGWAGSQPQHF. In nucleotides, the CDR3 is TGTGCCAGCAGCTTGGGGTGGGCGGGGAGTCAGCCCCAGCATTTT.

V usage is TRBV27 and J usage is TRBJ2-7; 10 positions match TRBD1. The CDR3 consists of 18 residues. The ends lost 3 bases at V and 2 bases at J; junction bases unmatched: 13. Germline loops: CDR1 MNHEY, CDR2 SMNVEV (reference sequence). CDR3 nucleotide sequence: TGTGCCAGCAGTTTGGGGGGACAGGGGAGTTTATCCCCCTACGAGCAGTACTTC. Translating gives CASSLGGQGSLSPYEQYF.

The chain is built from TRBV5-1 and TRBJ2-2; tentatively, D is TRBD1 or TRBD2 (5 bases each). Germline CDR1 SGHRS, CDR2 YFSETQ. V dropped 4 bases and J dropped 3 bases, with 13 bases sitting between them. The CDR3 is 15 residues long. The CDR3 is CASSGGRVDTGELFF. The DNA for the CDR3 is TGCGCCAGCAGCGGGGGACGGGTCGACACCGGGGAGCTGTTTTTT.

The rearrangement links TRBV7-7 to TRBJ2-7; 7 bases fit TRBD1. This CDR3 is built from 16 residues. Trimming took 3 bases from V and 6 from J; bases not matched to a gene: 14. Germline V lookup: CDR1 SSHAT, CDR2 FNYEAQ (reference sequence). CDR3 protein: CASSFQPQQGLSEQYF. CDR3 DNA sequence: TGTGCCAGCAGCTTTCAACCCCAACAGGGGCTTTCCGAGCAGTACTTC.

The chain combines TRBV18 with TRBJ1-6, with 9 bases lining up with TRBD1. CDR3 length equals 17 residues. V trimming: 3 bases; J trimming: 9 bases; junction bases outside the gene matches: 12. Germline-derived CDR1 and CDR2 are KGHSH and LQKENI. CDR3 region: CASSPFPGTGQGSPLHF. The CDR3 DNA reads TGTGCCAGCTCACCTTTTCCCGGGACAGGGCAAGGTTCACCCCTCCACTTT. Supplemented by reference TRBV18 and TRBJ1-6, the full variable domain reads NAGVMQNPRHLVRRRGQEARLRCSPMKGHSHVYWYRQLPEEGLKFMVYLQKENIIDESGMPKERFSAEFPKEGPSILRIQQVVRGDSAAYFCASSPFPGTGQGSPLHFGNGTRLTVT.

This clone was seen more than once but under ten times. CDR3 amino acids: CASSVWGEQFF. In DNA, the CDR3 is TGTGCCAGCAGTGTCTGGGGTGAGCAGTTCTTC. The chain employs TRBV2 and TRBJ2-1; D unclear. Germline V lookup: CDR1 SNHLY, CDR2 FYNNEI. The CDR3 has 11 amino acids. V was cut by 4 bases and J by 9 bases, with 7 bases left in between.

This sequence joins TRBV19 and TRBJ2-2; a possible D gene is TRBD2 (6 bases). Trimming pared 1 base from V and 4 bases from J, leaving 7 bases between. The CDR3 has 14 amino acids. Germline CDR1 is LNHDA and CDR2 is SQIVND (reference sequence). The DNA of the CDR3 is TGTGCCAGTAGTATAGGGGGGGTCACCGGGGAGCTGTTTTTT. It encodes CASSIGGVTGELFF.

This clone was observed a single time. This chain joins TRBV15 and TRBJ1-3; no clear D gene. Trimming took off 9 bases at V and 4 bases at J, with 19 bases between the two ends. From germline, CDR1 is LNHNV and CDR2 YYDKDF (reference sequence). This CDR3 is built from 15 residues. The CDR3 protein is CATPQHSMGGNTIYF. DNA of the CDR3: TGTGCCACACCGCAACATTCTATGGGAGGAAACACCATATATTTT.

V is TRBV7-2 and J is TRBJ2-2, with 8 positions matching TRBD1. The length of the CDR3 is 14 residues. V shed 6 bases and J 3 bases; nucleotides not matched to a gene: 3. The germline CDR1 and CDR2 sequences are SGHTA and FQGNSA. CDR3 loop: CASRSTGDTGELFF. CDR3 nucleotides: TGTGCCAGCAGGTCGACAGGGGACACCGGGGAGCTGTTTTTT.

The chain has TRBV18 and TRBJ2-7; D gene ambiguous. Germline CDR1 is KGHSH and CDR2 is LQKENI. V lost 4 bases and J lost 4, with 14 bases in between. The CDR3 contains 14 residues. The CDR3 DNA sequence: TGTGCCAGCTCACGCTCAGAGACCCGTTACGAGCAGTACTTC. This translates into CASSRSETRYEQYF.

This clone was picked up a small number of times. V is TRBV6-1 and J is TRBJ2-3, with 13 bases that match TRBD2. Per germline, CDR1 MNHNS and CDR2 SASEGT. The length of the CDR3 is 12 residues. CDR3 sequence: CARTSGSSAQYF. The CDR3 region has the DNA TGTGCTAGGACTAGCGGGAGTTCTGCGCAGTATTTT.

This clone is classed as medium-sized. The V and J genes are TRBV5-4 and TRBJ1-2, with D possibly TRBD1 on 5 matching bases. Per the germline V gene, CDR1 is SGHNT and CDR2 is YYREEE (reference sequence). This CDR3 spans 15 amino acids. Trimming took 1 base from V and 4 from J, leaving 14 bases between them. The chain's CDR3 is CASSLSQGGSYGYTF. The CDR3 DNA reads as TGTGCCAGCAGCTTGTCCCAGGGCGGATCCTATGGCTACACCTTC. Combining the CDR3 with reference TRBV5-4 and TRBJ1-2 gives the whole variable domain ETGVTQSPTHLIKTRGQQVTLRCSSQSGHNTVSWYQQALGQGPQFIFQYYREEENGRGNFPPRFSGLQFPNYSSELNVNALELDDSALYLCASSLSQGGSYGYTFGSGTRLTVV.

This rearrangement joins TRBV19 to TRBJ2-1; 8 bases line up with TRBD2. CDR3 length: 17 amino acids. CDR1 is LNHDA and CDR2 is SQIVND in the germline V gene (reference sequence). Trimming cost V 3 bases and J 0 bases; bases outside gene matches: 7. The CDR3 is CASSIGTSGSSYNEQFF. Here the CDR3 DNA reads TGTGCCAGTAGTATTGGGACGAGCGGGAGCTCCTACAATGAGCAGTTCTTC. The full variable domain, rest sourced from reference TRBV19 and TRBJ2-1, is DGGITQSPKYLFRKEGQNVTLSCEQNLNHDAMYWYRQDPGQGLRLIYYSQIVNDFQKGDIAEGYSVSREKKESFPLTVTSAQKNPTAFYLCASSIGTSGSSYNEQFFGPGTRLTVL.

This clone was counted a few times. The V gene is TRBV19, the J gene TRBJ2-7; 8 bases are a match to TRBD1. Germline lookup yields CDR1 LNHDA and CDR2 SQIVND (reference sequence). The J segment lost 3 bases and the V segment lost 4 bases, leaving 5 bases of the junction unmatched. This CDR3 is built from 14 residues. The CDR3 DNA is TGTGCCAGTAGTACAACCGGGACAGGCTACGAGCAGTACTTC. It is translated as CASSTTGTGYEQYF.

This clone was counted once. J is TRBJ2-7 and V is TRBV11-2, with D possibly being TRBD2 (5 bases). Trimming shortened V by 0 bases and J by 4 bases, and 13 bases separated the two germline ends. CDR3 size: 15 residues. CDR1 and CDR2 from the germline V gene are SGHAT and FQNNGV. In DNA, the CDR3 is TGTGCCAGCAGCTTAGAGTTCCAGCGGAGTTACGAGCAGTACTTC. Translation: CASSLEFQRSYEQYF.